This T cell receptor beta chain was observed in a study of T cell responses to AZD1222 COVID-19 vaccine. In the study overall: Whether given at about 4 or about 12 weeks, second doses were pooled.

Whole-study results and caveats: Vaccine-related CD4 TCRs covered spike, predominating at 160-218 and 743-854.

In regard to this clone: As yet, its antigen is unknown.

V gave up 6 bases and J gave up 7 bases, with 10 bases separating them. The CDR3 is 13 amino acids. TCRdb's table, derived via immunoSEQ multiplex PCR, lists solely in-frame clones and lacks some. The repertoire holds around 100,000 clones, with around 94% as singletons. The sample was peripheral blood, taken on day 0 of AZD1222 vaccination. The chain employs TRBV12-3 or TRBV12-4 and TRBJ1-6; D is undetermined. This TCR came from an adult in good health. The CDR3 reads CASRTVWNSPLHF. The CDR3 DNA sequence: TGTGCCAGCAGAACCGTTTGGAATTCACCCCTCCACTTT.